This is a list of T cell receptor beta chains from one sample in a study of blood T cells in healthy people across ages. TCRdb re-called the 5' RACE reads with MiXCR, one entry per CDR3 protein. The repertoire holds hundreds of thousands of distinct CDR3 sequences, 32% seen once, with less than 20% in the top ten. The sample comprised blood. The source is a woman aged 80 or over in good health. The CDR3 runs from the conserved cysteine through the conserved F or W. The order of the fields is clone size, J gene, V gene, D gene, CDR3 DNA, CDR3 protein. A D gene is named only where the DNA matches it firmly. Clone size is stated in some rows and not others, as once, few, many or a class when expanded.

many	TRBJ2-1	TRBV21-1	-	TGTGCCAGCAGCTCGCGACAGGGGCAGGACAATGAGCAGTTCTTC	CASSSRQGQDNEQFF
-	TRBJ1-6	TRBV12-3/TRBV12-4	-	TGTGCCAGCAGCCAGTTGGGAGACAGCCTTTCACCCCCCCACTTT	CASSQLGDSLSPPHF
-	TRBJ1-2	TRBV5-6	TRBD1	TGTGCCAGCAGCTTGGATCCGGACAGGGGTGGCTACACCTTC	CASSLDPDRGGYTF
-	TRBJ2-3	TRBV28	-	TGTGCCAGCAGTCACTCGGGAAGCGGGAGCACAGATACGCAGTATTTT	CASSHSGSGSTDTQYF
many	TRBJ2-5	TRBV20-1	-	TGCAGTGCTAGAGACAAGACCCAGTACTTC	CSARDKTQYF
-	TRBJ2-7	TRBV29-1	-	TGCAGCGCCTTGGGGGGACAGAGCTCCTACGAGCAGTACTTC	CSALGGQSSYEQYF
-	TRBJ2-7	TRBV30	-	TGTGCGTCCGCTCCCCCGGGACACAGTGTTGGCGAGCAGTACTTC	CASAPPGHSVGEQYF
many	TRBJ2-1	TRBV4-2	-	TGTGCCAGCAGCCAAGCCTCCGGTGGCTCCTACAATGAGCAGTTCTTC	CASSQASGGSYNEQFF
-	TRBJ2-5	TRBV30	-	TGTGCCTGGCTTACGGGGGATACCCAGTACTTC	CAWLTGDTQYF
many	TRBJ1-5	TRBV5-5	-	TGTGCCAGCAGCCCTAACCTGGGAAGCAATCAGCCCCAGCATTTT	CASSPNLGSNQPQHF
-	TRBJ1-6	TRBV25-1	-	TGTGCCAGCAGTGCCGGGAAGTATAATTCACCCCTCCACTTT	CASSAGKYNSPLHF
many	TRBJ2-5	TRBV7-2	TRBD1	TGTGCCAGCAGGGAGGACAGGGGAGTGGGGACCCAGTACTTC	CASREDRGVGTQYF
many	TRBJ1-5	TRBV20-1	-	TGCAGTGTTCAAGAGGGGGGGCTCGGTAATCAGCCCCAGCATTTT	CSVQEGGLGNQPQHF
many	TRBJ2-2	TRBV4-2	TRBD1	TGTGCCAGCAGCCAAGACCGGGACAGGGGGACCGCCGGGGAGCTGTTTTTT	CASSQDRDRGTAGELFF
many	TRBJ2-4	TRBV28	-	TGTGCCAGCAGCTCCGGGTCTTTGGTGGCCAAAAACATTCAGTACTTC	CASSSGSLVAKNIQYF
many	TRBJ1-2	TRBV4-3	TRBD1	TGCGCCAGCAGCCAATCGACACAGGGGAAGAATGGCTACACCTTC	CASSQSTQGKNGYTF
many	TRBJ2-7	TRBV28	-	TGTGCCAGCAGTTTAGTGGGGAGGGAGCAGTACTTC	CASSLVGREQYF